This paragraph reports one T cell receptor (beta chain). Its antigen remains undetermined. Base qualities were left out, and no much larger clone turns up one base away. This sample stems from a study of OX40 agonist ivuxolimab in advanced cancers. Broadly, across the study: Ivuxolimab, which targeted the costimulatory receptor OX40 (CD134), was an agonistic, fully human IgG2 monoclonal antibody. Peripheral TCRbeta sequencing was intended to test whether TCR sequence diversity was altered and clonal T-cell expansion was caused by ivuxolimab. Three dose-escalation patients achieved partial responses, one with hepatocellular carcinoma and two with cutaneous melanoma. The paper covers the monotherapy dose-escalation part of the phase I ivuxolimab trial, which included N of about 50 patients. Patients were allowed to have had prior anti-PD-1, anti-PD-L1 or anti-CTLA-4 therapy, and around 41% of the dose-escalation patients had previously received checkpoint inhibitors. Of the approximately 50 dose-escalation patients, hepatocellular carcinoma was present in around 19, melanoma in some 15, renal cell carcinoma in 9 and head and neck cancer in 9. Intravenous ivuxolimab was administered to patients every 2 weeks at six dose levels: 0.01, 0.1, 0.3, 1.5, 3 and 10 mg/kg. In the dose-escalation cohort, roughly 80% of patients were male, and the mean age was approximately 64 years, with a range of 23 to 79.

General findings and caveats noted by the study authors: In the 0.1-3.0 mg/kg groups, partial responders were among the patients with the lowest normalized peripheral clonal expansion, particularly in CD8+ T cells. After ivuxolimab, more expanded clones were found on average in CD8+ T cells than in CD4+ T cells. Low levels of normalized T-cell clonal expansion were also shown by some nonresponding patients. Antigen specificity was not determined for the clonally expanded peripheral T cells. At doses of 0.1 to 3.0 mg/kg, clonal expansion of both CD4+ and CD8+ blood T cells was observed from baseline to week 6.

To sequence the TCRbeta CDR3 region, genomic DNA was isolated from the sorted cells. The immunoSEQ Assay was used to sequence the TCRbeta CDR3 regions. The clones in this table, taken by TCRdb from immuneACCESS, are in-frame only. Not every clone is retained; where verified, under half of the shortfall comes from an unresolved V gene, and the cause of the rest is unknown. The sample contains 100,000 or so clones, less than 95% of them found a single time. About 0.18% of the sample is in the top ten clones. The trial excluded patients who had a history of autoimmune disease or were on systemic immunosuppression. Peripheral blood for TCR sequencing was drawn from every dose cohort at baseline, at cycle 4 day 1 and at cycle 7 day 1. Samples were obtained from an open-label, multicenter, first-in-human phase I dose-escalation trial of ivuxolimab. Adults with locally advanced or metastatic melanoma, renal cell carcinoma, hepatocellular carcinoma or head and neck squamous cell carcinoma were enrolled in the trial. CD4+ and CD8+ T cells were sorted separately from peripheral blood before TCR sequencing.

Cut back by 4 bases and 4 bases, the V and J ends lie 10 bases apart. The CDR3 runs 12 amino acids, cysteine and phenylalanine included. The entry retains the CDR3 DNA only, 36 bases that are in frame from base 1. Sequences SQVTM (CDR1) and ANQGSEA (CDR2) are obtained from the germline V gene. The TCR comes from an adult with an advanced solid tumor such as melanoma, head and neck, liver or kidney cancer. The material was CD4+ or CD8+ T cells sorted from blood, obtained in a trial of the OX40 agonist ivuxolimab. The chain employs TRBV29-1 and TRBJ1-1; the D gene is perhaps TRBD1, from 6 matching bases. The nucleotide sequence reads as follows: TGCAGCGTTGCGACAGGCCCCACTGAAGCTTTCTTT. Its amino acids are CSVATGPTEAFF. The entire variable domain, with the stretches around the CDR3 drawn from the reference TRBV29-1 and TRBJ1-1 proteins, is SAVISQKPSRDICQRGTSLTIQCQVDSQVTMMFWYRQQPGQSLTLIATANQGSEATYESGFVIDKFPISRPNLTFSTLTVSNMSPEDSSIYLCSVATGPTEAFFGQGTRLTVV.